Listed here are 23 T cell receptor beta chains from one sample, sequenced in a study of blood T cell repertoires in COVID-19. The method was immunoSEQ multiplex PCR; TCRdb's version includes in-frame clones alone and lacks a portion of them. This sample has under 150,000 clones; approximately 81% occur once, and the top ten carry 10% to 15%. The sample taken for sequencing was peripheral blood. The receptor source for this set is a human donor in a cohort sampled during active COVID-19.

The J gene is TRBJ2-7, the V gene TRBV28, with 9 bases lining up with TRBD2. The CDR3 is 16 amino acids. Unmatched junction bases numbered 10, after V lost 4 bases and J lost 3 bases. Germline CDR1 reads MDHEN; CDR2 reads SYDVKM. The DNA of the CDR3 is TGTGCCAGCAGTTGGGGAGCGGGGGGCAACCGCTACGAGCAGTACTTC. Translating it yields CASSWGAGGNRYEQYF. Drawing the rest from reference TRBV28 and TRBJ2-7, the complete variable domain is DVKVTQSSRYLVKRTGEKVFLECVQDMDHENMFWYRQDPGLGLRLIYFSYDVKMKEKGDIPEGYSVSREKKERFSLILESASTNQTSMYLCASSWGAGGNRYEQYFGPGTRLTVT.

This chain connects TRBV29-1 to TRBJ2-7, with a tentative D call TRBD1 (7 bases). Trimming shortened V by 4 bases and J by 5 bases, and 15 bases separated the two germline ends. CDR3 length: 13 amino acids. The V gene's germline CDR1 is SQVTM and CDR2 ANQGSEA. The CDR3 sequence is CSVVPGGMDEQYF. The CDR3 nucleotides read TGCAGCGTTGTGCCAGGGGGGATGGACGAGCAGTACTTC.

The gene calls are TRBV10-3 and TRBJ2-1, with 8 bases lining up with TRBD1. The germline CDR1 and CDR2 sequences are ENHRY and SYGVKD. The V segment lost 6 bases and the J segment 7 bases; nucleotides outside the gene matches: 2. This CDR3 is 12 amino acids long. CDR3 protein: CAIRQGANEQFF. In DNA form, the CDR3 reads TGTGCCATCAGGCAGGGGGCGAATGAGCAGTTCTTC.

This chain uses TRBV15 with TRBJ1-4; possible D gene TRBD1, 5 bases. Trimming took off 3 bases at V and 8 bases at J, with 10 bases between the two ends. The CDR3 contains 13 residues. Per the germline V gene, CDR1 is LNHNV and CDR2 is YYDKDF (reference sequence). CDR3 DNA sequence: TGTGCCACCAGCAGGGGCGGGGGGGAAAAACTGTTTTTT. Residues: CATSRGGGEKLFF.

This rearrangement joins TRBV9 to TRBJ2-3; D may be TRBD1 (5 bases). Germline loops: CDR1 SGDLS, CDR2 YYNGEE. The CDR3 spans 13 residues. The V gene lost 5 bases and the J gene lost 1 base, with 8 bases spanning the gap. CDR3 sequence (DNA): TGTGCCAGCAGGGGGCCTGGCACAGATACGCAGTATTTT. As protein: CASRGPGTDTQYF. The full variable domain, completed using reference TRBV9 and TRBJ2-3, is DSGVTQTPKHLITATGQRVTLRCSPRSGDLSVYWYQQSLDQGLQFLIQYYNGEERAKGNILERFSAQQFPDLHSELNLSSLELGDSALYFCASRGPGTDTQYFGPGTRLTVL.

This chain connects TRBV28 to TRBJ1-3; 7 bases line up with TRBD1. With V trimmed by 7 bases and J by 4 bases, 4 bases remained unmatched. Germline V lookup: CDR1 MDHEN, CDR2 SYDVKM. The CDR3 is made up of 13 amino acids. This CDR3 reads CASTGTVGNTIYF. CDR3 DNA: TGTGCCAGCACTGGGACAGTGGGAAACACCATATATTTT.

The V and J genes are TRBV6-2 or TRBV6-3 and TRBJ1-5; a possible D gene is TRBD1 (5 bases). Germline V CDR1 and CDR2: MNHEY, SVGEGT. The CDR3 consists of 15 residues. The V and J ends lost 6 bases and 0 bases respectively, with 12 bases between them. CDR3 bases: TGTGCCAGCAGATACGGGGCATATAGCAATCAGCCCCAGCATTTT. It yields the protein CASRYGAYSNQPQHF.

The chain has TRBV11-2 and TRBJ2-6; D perhaps matches TRBD2 (5 bases). In germline, CDR1 is SGHAT, CDR2 FQNNGV. The CDR3 extends over 15 amino acids. V shed 3 bases and J shed 4 bases, with 10 bases lying between them. This chain's CDR3 is CASSFGLSGANVLTF. The CDR3 nucleotides are TGTGCCAGCAGCTTTGGACTTTCGGGGGCCAACGTCCTGACTTTC. Together with reference TRBV11-2 and TRBJ2-6, the CDR3 gives the full variable domain: EAGVAQSPRYKIIEKRQSVAFWCNPISGHATLYWYQQILGQGPKLLIQFQNNGVVDDSQLPKDRFSAERLKGVDSTLKIQPAKLEDSAVYLCASSFGLSGANVLTFGAGSRLTVL.

This sequence joins TRBV11-2 and TRBJ1-2; D is uncertain. The V end was cut by 4 bases, the J end by 8 bases, with 8 bases between. The germline V gene has CDR1 SGHAT and CDR2 FQNNGV. CDR3 length: 11 amino acids. This CDR3 reads CASSSPGGYTF. Here the CDR3 DNA reads TGTGCCAGCAGCTCCCCAGGAGGCTACACCTTC.

In its sample, this clone was seen a few times. The chain combines TRBV5-1 with TRBJ2-5; possibly TRBD1 for D (5 bases). The V end lost 5 bases, the J end lost 1 base, and 18 bases lay between the germline ends. The V gene's germline CDR1 is SGHRS and CDR2 YFSETQ. CDR3 length equals 16 residues. The CDR3 DNA reads as TGCGCCAGCAGACCGTACGCCGGGCAGGGCCAAGAGACCCAGTACTTC. Translated, it gives CASRPYAGQGQETQYF. The full variable domain, with the rest looked up from reference TRBV5-1 and TRBJ2-5, is KAGVTQTPRYLIKTRGQQVTLSCSPISGHRSVSWYQQTPGQGLQFLFEYFSETQRNKGNFPGRFSGRQFSNSRSEMNVSTLELGDSALYLCASRPYAGQGQETQYFGPGTRLLVL.

This clone has a single count. The rearrangement joins TRBV28 to TRBJ1-5; D might be TRBD1 (6 bases). The germline CDR1 and CDR2 sequences are MDHEN and SYDVKM. The CDR3 has 14 residues. Trimming stripped 5 bases from V and 7 bases from J, with 15 bases between. CDR3 region: CASSPETGSQPQHF. Here the CDR3 DNA reads TGTGCCAGCAGTCCCGAGACAGGCTCCCAGCCCCAGCATTTT.

This clone came up a few times. This chain connects TRBV2 to TRBJ2-2; tentatively, D is TRBD1 (6 bases). The germline gives CDR1 SNHLY, CDR2 FYNNEI. CDR3 length equals 17 residues. Between the trimmed V and J ends, which lost 5 bases and 9 bases, there was a span of 25 bases. The CDR3 reads CASSSPGTPYSPRELFF. DNA for the CDR3: TGTGCCAGCAGTAGTCCCGGGACACCTTACAGCCCGAGGGAGCTGTTTTTT. Full variable domain (missing parts from reference TRBV2 and TRBJ2-2): EPEVTQTPSHQVTQMGQEVILRCVPISNHLYFYWYRQILGQKVEFLVSFYNNEISEKSEIFDDQFSVERPDGSNFTLKIRSTKLEDSAMYFCASSSPGTPYSPRELFFGEGSRLTVL.

The chain uses TRBV3-1 (or the pseudogene TRBV3-2) and TRBJ2-7, with D perhaps matching TRBD2 (5 bases). V lost 4 bases to trimming and J lost 6 bases, with 16 bases between them. This CDR3 is built from 14 residues. Germline values: CDR1 LGHDT, CDR2 YNNKEL (reference sequence). The CDR3: CASSPWAGGREQYF. In nucleotides, the CDR3 is TGTGCCAGCAGCCCCTGGGCCGGAGGTCGCGAGCAGTACTTC.

This chain links TRBV2 with TRBJ2-7, with D possibly matching TRBD1 (5 bases). CDR1 and CDR2 (germline): SNHLY, FYNNEI. V shed 7 bases and J shed 5 bases, with 15 bases lying between them. The CDR3 contains 13 residues. CDR3 sequence: CASTGIQYNEQYF. The CDR3 DNA is TGTGCCAGCACAGGGATTCAGTACAACGAGCAGTACTTC.

CDR3 nucleotide sequence: TGTGCCAGCGACCCAGGGGGAGGAAATCAGCCCCAGCATTTT. This codes for CASDPGGGNQPQHF. The chain carries TRBV19 and TRBJ1-5, with 7 bases fitting TRBD1. J gave up 4 bases and V 9 bases, and 9 bases lay outside the gene matches. The CDR3 is 14 residues long. The V gene's germline CDR1 is LNHDA and CDR2 SQIVND (reference sequence).

This sequence joins TRBV10-3 and TRBJ2-1; TRBD1 agrees at 7 bases. The CDR3 loop spans 13 amino acids. Germline V gene sequence: CDR1 ENHRY, CDR2 SYGVKD. V shed 6 bases, J shed 5 bases, and the junction held 4 bases outside the gene matches. The CDR3 loop is CAIRPDRDNEQFF. The CDR3 DNA follows: TGTGCCATCAGACCCGACAGGGACAATGAGCAGTTCTTC.

The chain joins TRBV7-9 to TRBJ1-2; no definite D call. From germline, CDR1 is SEHNR and CDR2 FQNEAQ (reference sequence). V was clipped by 3 bases and J by 2 bases, with 10 bases between them. This CDR3 spans 14 amino acids. The CDR3 reads CASSFAGGNYGYTF. CDR3 bases: TGTGCCAGCAGCTTCGCAGGAGGGAACTATGGCTACACCTTC.

The DNA of the CDR3 is TGTGCCAGCTCCCCCCAGGGGGTCAGACAGCCCCAGCATTTT. Its translation: CASSPQGVRQPQHF. This rearrangement joins TRBV6-5 to TRBJ1-5; 7 nucleotides agree with TRBD1. Unmatched junction bases numbered 11, after V lost 8 bases and J lost 7 bases. This CDR3 region has 14 residues. From germline, CDR1 is MNHEY and CDR2 SVGAGI.

This chain joins TRBV3-1 (or the pseudogene TRBV3-2) and TRBJ2-1, with 10 bases identical to TRBD1. Germline loops: CDR1 LGHDT, CDR2 YNNKEL (reference sequence). The CDR3 loop spans 16 amino acids. The J segment lost 6 bases and the V segment lost 1 base, leaving 6 bases of the junction unmatched. CDR3 in DNA: TGTGCCAGCAGCCAAGTACCGGGACAGGGGTCCAATGAGCAGTTCTTC. As protein: CASSQVPGQGSNEQFF.

The chain is built from TRBV6-6 and TRBJ2-7; TRBD2 might be the D (7 bases). Trimming removed 5 bases at V and 5 bases at J, with 13 bases between. CDR3 length equals 13 residues. Germline values: CDR1 MNHNY, CDR2 SVGAGI (reference sequence). In DNA form, the CDR3 reads TGTGCCAGCAGTGAGGGGGGGGGCGACGAGCAGTACTTC. Its translation is CASSEGGGDEQYF.

This clone appeared a single time. The J gene is TRBJ2-5, the V gene TRBV4-1; 7 bases are a match to TRBD2. Germline-derived CDR1 and CDR2 are MGHRA and YSYEKL. The J segment lost 5 bases and the V segment lost 1 base, leaving 10 bases of the junction unmatched. The CDR3 is 16 residues long. The CDR3 region is CASSQVGLAVRETQYF. The CDR3 DNA is TGCGCCAGCAGCCAAGTCGGGCTAGCGGTCCGGGAGACCCAGTACTTC.

This clone has a handful of counts. The V gene is TRBV9, the J gene TRBJ2-7; no reliable D call. Deletions cut 0 bases from V and 2 bases from J, with 12 bases between. The CDR3 is made up of 15 amino acids. In germline, CDR1 is SGDLS, CDR2 YYNGEE. Here the CDR3 reads CASSVEVGVTYEQYF. Written as DNA, the CDR3 is TGTGCCAGCAGCGTAGAGGTGGGCGTAACCTACGAGCAGTACTTC.

The genes are TRBV25-1 and TRBJ1-6; perhaps TRBD1 as D (5 bases). This CDR3 region has 14 residues. V was trimmed by 4 bases and J by 8 bases, leaving 12 bases between them. Germline-derived CDR1 and CDR2 are MGHDK and SYGVNS. The CDR3 nucleotides are TGTGCCAGCAGTGTTTCAGGGAAAGATTCACCCCTCCACTTT. Its translation: CASSVSGKDSPLHF.